A single sample gave rise to the 30 T cell receptor beta chains below, sequenced in a study of response to subunit inactivated influenza vaccine. TCRdb reprocessed the RT-PCR reads via MiXCR and lists one record per CDR3 protein. Of 800,000 to 1,000,000 distinct CDR3 sequences detected, 21% appear once; the ten largest clones hold 10%. The sequences come from PBMCs from blood, collected roughly 5 days after vaccination. These receptors were collected from a man aged 50-60 years who received an inactivated influenza vaccine.

This chain uses TRBV6-5 with TRBJ2-2; TRBD1 matches at 8 bases. The V and J ends lost 4 bases and 6 bases, in that order; junction bases with no gene match: 7. CDR3 length: 15 amino acids. CDR1 is MNHEY and CDR2 is SVGAGI in the germline V gene. DNA of the CDR3: TGTGCCAGCAGTTCCATCCAGGGGGCGGCCGGGGAGCTGTTTTTT. Translated, it gives CASSSIQGAAGELFF.

The CDR3 sequence is CASSLVLGGSYNSPLHF. Here the CDR3 DNA reads TGCGCCAGCAGCTTGGTCCTTGGGGGATCCTATAATTCACCCCTCCACTTT. V gene TRBV5-1 combines with J gene TRBJ1-6; D perhaps matches TRBD1 (5 bases). This CDR3 is built from 17 residues. Trimming removed 0 bases from V and 1 base from J, with 11 bases in between. Germline V gene data show CDR1 as SGHRS and CDR2 as YFSETQ.

This clonotype was picked up a small number of times. The chain joins TRBV10-3 to TRBJ1-1; TRBD1 might be the D (5 bases). Deletions cut 8 bases from V and 1 base from J, with 11 bases between. Germline-derived CDR1 and CDR2 are ENHRY and SYGVKD. The CDR3 spans 13 residues. In nucleotides, the CDR3 is TGTGCCATCGCTGGGGGGGGGAACACTGAAGCTTTCTTT. Its translation is CAIAGGGNTEAFF.

The chain joins TRBV12-3 or TRBV12-4 to TRBJ2-6; 11 nucleotides align to TRBD2. The CDR3 is 17 amino acids. V lost 5 bases and J lost 2; bases outside the gene matches: 5. CDR3 sequence reads: CASSPLAGGPGANVLTF. CDR3 DNA: TGTGCCAGCAGTCCGCTAGCGGGGGGCCCTGGGGCCAACGTCCTGACTTTC.

This clonotype was seen a handful of times. The V and J genes are TRBV12-3 or TRBV12-4 and TRBJ2-1; D might be TRBD1 (5 bases). This CDR3 contains 16 residues. Deletions cut 8 bases from V and 7 bases from J, with 24 bases between. This CDR3 reads CASLTRTGRDGNEQFF. CDR3 coding DNA: TGTGCCAGCCTCACCCGGACGGGCAGGGATGGAAATGAGCAGTTCTTC.

The CDR3 protein is CASSYNRGIGELFF. The CDR3 bases are TGTGCCAGCAGTTACAACAGGGGTATCGGGGAGCTGTTTTTT. The chain links TRBV6-5 to TRBJ2-2; 7 nucleotides line up with TRBD1. This CDR3 contains 14 residues. Trimming took 2 bases from V and 7 from J; bases not matched to a gene: 4. Per germline, CDR1 MNHEY and CDR2 SVGAGI.

This chain connects TRBV12-3 or TRBV12-4 to TRBJ1-2; D is ambiguous. CDR3 size: 12 residues. Trimming removed 3 bases at V and 5 bases at J, with 7 bases between. The CDR3 reads CASSFGDYGYTF. Written as DNA, the CDR3 is TGTGCCAGCAGTTTTGGGGATTATGGCTACACCTTC.

In this sample, this clonotype turned up a few times. This chain uses TRBV28 with TRBJ2-1; the match to TRBD1 covers 7 bases. Losses at the gene ends were 6 bases for V and 9 bases for J; bases not matched to a gene: 5. This CDR3 contains 12 residues. Germline V lookup: CDR1 MDHEN, CDR2 SYDVKM. The CDR3 DNA reads as TGTGCCAGCAGGCCAGGGGGTGGTGAGCAGTTCTTC. Amino acid sequence: CASRPGGGEQFF.

The V and J genes are TRBV6-2 or TRBV6-3 and TRBJ1-2; 8 bases match TRBD1. CDR1 is MNHEY and CDR2 is SVGEGT in the germline V gene. Losses at the gene ends were 6 bases for V and 4 bases for J; bases not matched to a gene: 22. This CDR3 has 19 amino acids. CDR3 loop: CASSNLGGQDTGGSYGYTF. CDR3 sequence (DNA): TGTGCCAGCAGCAACCTCGGGGGACAGGACACCGGCGGGAGCTATGGCTACACCTTC.

V is TRBV19 and J is TRBJ2-2; 15 bases are a match to TRBD2. J gave up 3 bases and V 8 bases, and 10 bases lay outside the gene matches. CDR1 is LNHDA, CDR2 SQIVND, per germline (reference sequence). CDR3 size: 18 residues. The CDR3 protein is CASHGLAGGLKDTGELFF. The CDR3 DNA reads TGTGCCAGTCATGGACTAGCGGGAGGGCTTAAGGACACCGGGGAGCTGTTTTTT.

This clonotype was found a few times. The chain joins TRBV30 to TRBJ1-1; D is ambiguous. This CDR3 has 14 residues. The V and J ends lost 2 bases and 4 bases respectively, with 14 bases between them. Germline loops: CDR1 GTSNPN, CDR2 SVGIG (reference sequence). The CDR3 nucleotides read TGTGCCTGGAGTCGCCGCGACCGGGGCACTGAAGCTTTCTTT. Its translation: CAWSRRDRGTEAFF.

A few counts support this clonotype. The chain is built from TRBV20-1 and TRBJ1-1, with D perhaps matching TRBD1 (5 bases). The germline gives CDR1 DFQATT, CDR2 SNEGSKA (reference sequence). CDR3 length: 15 amino acids. Trimming pared 6 bases from V and 0 bases from J, leaving 17 bases between. The CDR3 reads CSAYGAEPMNTEAFF. In DNA, the CDR3 is TGCAGTGCCTACGGGGCCGAGCCCATGAACACTGAAGCTTTCTTT.

This clonotype was counted many times. V and J are TRBV5-1 and TRBJ2-5; D is unclear. CDR3 size: 14 residues. The germline CDR1 and CDR2 sequences are SGHRS and YFSETQ. Deletions cut 1 base from V and 7 bases from J, with 14 bases between. CDR3 amino acids: CASSLSSPGRTQYF. The CDR3 DNA sequence: TGCGCCAGCAGCTTGAGCTCGCCGGGTCGGACCCAGTACTTC.

The gene calls are TRBV14 and TRBJ2-1, with TRBD1 identical over 9 bases. Germline assignment: CDR1 SGHDN and CDR2 FVKESK. The CDR3 runs 14 residues. Trimming removed 3 bases from V and 5 bases from J; junction bases left unmatched: 2. The CDR3 sequence: CASSQTGGNNEQFF. Written as DNA, the CDR3 is TGTGCCAGCAGCCAGACAGGGGGTAACAATGAGCAGTTCTTC. The full variable domain, in which reference TRBV14 and TRBJ2-1 provide the parts outside the CDR3, is EAGVTQFPSHSVIEKGQTVTLRCDPISGHDNLYWYRRVMGKEIKFLLHFVKESKQDESGMPNNRFLAERTGGTYSTLKVQPAELEDSGVYFCASSQTGGNNEQFFGPGTRLTVL.

This chain uses TRBV13 with TRBJ2-3; 11 bases fit TRBD1. CDR3 length: 17 residues. V lost 4 bases to trimming and J lost 3 bases; unmatched junction nucleotides: 9. Germline-derived CDR1 and CDR2 are PRHDT and FYEKMQ (reference sequence). The CDR3 region has the DNA TGTGCCAGCAGCTACACCGGGACAGGGGGGCGTACAGATACGCAGTATTTT. This translates into CASSYTGTGGRTDTQYF. The full variable domain, in which reference TRBV13 and TRBJ2-3 provide the parts outside the CDR3, is AAGVIQSPRHLIKEKRETATLKCYPIPRHDTVYWYQQGPGQDPQFLISFYEKMQSDKGSIPDRFSAQQFSDYHSELNMSSLELGDSALYFCASSYTGTGGRTDTQYFGPGTRLTVL.

This chain uses TRBV20-1 with TRBJ2-1; a weak D match, TRBD2 (6 bases). Per the germline V gene, CDR1 is DFQATT and CDR2 is SNEGSKA (reference sequence). V dropped 0 bases and J dropped 4 bases, with 13 bases sitting between them. CDR3 length: 15 residues. CDR3 sequence reads: CSARDPGDGYNEQFF. In DNA form, the CDR3 reads TGCAGTGCTAGAGATCCGGGGGATGGGTACAATGAGCAGTTCTTC.

The chain joins TRBV20-1 to TRBJ2-3; 7 bases align to TRBD2. The length of the CDR3 is 16 residues. V trimming: 1 base; J trimming: 0 bases; junction bases outside the gene matches: 7. Germline V gene data show CDR1 as DFQATT and CDR2 as SNEGSKA (reference sequence). In DNA form, the CDR3 reads TGCAGTGCTAGAGTACCGCGGGGGATTAGCACAGATACGCAGTATTTT. Its translation: CSARVPRGISTDTQYF.

This rearrangement joins TRBV5-1 to TRBJ2-1; 9 bases match TRBD1. CDR1 and CDR2 from the germline V gene are SGHRS and YFSETQ. V lost 4 bases to trimming and J lost 5 bases; unmatched junction nucleotides: 4. This CDR3 spans 14 amino acids. The CDR3 reads CASSTGTGNNEQFF. DNA of the CDR3: TGCGCCAGCAGCACCGGGACAGGGAACAATGAGCAGTTCTTC.

This clonotype was observed a handful of times. The chain has TRBV28 and TRBJ2-3; D is tentatively TRBD1 or TRBD2 (5 bases each). CDR1 is MDHEN, CDR2 SYDVKM, per germline. Trimming left V 5 bases short and J 1 base short, with 16 bases between. The CDR3 totals 16 residues. Here the CDR3 DNA reads TGTGCCAGCAGTACTCCGGGGCAGGCCGGCACAGATACGCAGTATTTT. As protein: CASSTPGQAGTDTQYF.

This clonotype was picked up a small number of times. The genes are TRBV6-2 or TRBV6-3 and TRBJ2-7; 9 bases align to TRBD1. The germline CDR1 and CDR2 sequences are MNHEY and SVGEGT. The ends lost 0 bases at V and 2 bases at J; junction bases unmatched: 17. This CDR3 spans 20 amino acids. The CDR3 DNA reads TGTGCCAGCAGTTACTCGATTTCTCGGGTGACGGACAGGGGTACCTACGAGCAGTACTTC. This encodes CASSYSISRVTDRGTYEQYF.

This clonotype was picked up a small number of times. This sequence joins TRBV27 and TRBJ2-7, with D possibly being TRBD1 or TRBD2 (5 bases each). Trimming shortened V by 1 base and J by 0 bases, and 19 bases separated the two germline ends. The CDR3 consists of 18 residues. Germline V lookup: CDR1 MNHEY, CDR2 SMNVEV (reference sequence). CDR3 amino acids: CASSLYSTRGRSSYEQYF. For the CDR3, the DNA is TGTGCCAGCAGTTTATATTCGACGAGGGGCAGGAGCTCCTACGAGCAGTACTTC.

The table lists this clonotype with a few counts. The V gene is TRBV4-2, the J gene TRBJ2-5; no clear D gene. Trimming removed 0 bases from V and 5 bases from J, with 13 bases in between. The CDR3 totals 15 residues. Germline loops: CDR1 LGHNA, CDR2 YNFKEQ. As DNA, the CDR3 is TGTGCCAGCAGCCAAGATCAAGAAGGGTTCGAGACCCAGTACTTC. Its translation: CASSQDQEGFETQYF.

This clonotype was seen many times. The rearrangement joins TRBV10-3 to TRBJ2-5; D may be TRBD1 (6 bases). V was cut by 4 bases and J by 1 base, with 13 bases left in between. The CDR3 contains 15 residues. Germline V lookup: CDR1 ENHRY, CDR2 SYGVKD. DNA for the CDR3: TGTGCCATCAGTGTAAGCAGGGGATTCCAAGAGACCCAGTACTTC. As protein: CAISVSRGFQETQYF.

A few counts support this clonotype. The chain has TRBV20-1 and TRBJ2-3; D possibly matches TRBD1 or TRBD2 (5 bases each). V was pared by 6 bases and J by 2 bases, with 12 bases between. Germline CDR1 reads DFQATT; CDR2 reads SNEGSKA (reference sequence). The CDR3 extends over 13 amino acids. CDR3 nucleotide sequence: TGCAGTGCCGGGACCACACTCACAGATACGCAGTATTTT. Translating it yields CSAGTTLTDTQYF.

This clonotype was observed a handful of times. The chain carries TRBV24-1 and TRBJ2-2; either TRBD1 or TRBD2 may fit D (5 bases each). The CDR3 is 15 amino acids. Germline V gives CDR1 KGHDR, CDR2 SFDVKD. Deletions cut 1 base from V and 6 bases from J, with 11 bases between. The CDR3 DNA reads as TGTGCCACCAGTGATTTCGTCGGGGCGCCCGGGGAGCTGTTTTTT. It encodes CATSDFVGAPGELFF.

In nucleotides, the CDR3 is TGTGCCAGCTCACCTCGACAGGGGATCACTGAAGCTTTCTTT. Encoded protein: CASSPRQGITEAFF. This rearrangement joins TRBV18 to TRBJ1-1; 8 nucleotides match TRBD1. This CDR3 is built from 14 residues. Trimming at V came to 3 bases and at J to 4 bases, leaving 4 bases not matched to a gene. CDR1 and CDR2 from the germline V gene are KGHSH and LQKENI.

This clonotype was found many times. V and J are TRBV20-1 and TRBJ2-1, with D possibly TRBD2 on 5 matching bases. From germline, CDR1 is DFQATT and CDR2 SNEGSKA (reference sequence). The CDR3 spans 14 residues. The V end lost 2 bases, the J end lost 6 bases, and 14 bases lay between the germline ends. DNA for the CDR3: TGCAGTGCTAGATACGGATCACTAGGCAATGAGCAGTTCTTC. Protein: CSARYGSLGNEQFF.

This clonotype turned up a few times. The chain couples TRBV7-9 to TRBJ1-1; possible D gene TRBD1, 5 bases. V lost 1 base to trimming and J lost 0 bases, with 15 bases between them. Looked up from germline, CDR1 is SEHNR and CDR2 is FQNEAQ (reference sequence). This CDR3 region has 17 residues. CDR3 region: CASSLVLQGEMNTEAFF. DNA for the CDR3: TGTGCCAGCAGCTTAGTCTTGCAGGGAGAAATGAACACTGAAGCTTTCTTT. Filled out from reference TRBV7-9 and TRBJ1-1, the complete variable domain reads DTGVSQNPRHKITKRGQNVTFRCDPISEHNRLYWYRQTLGQGPEFLTYFQNEAQLEKSRLLSDRFSAERPKGSFSTLEIQRTEQGDSAMYLCASSLVLQGEMNTEAFFGQGTRLTVV.

This clonotype has a handful of counts. The V gene is TRBV7-8, the J gene TRBJ2-3; 7 bases fit TRBD1. The CDR3 has 15 amino acids. Trimming cost V 4 bases and J 0 bases; bases outside gene matches: 4. Germline loops: CDR1 SGHVS, CDR2 FQNEAQ. DNA for the CDR3: TGTGCCAGCAGCTCACAGGGGTCTAGCACAGATACGCAGTATTTT. Its protein is CASSSQGSSTDTQYF.

V gene TRBV20-1 combines with J gene TRBJ1-1, with unresolved D. Deletions cut 8 bases from V and 2 bases from J, with 12 bases between. Germline V gene lookup returns CDR1 DFQATT and CDR2 SNEGSKA (reference sequence). This CDR3 is 12 amino acids long. The chain's CDR3 is CSMLAANTEAFF. As DNA, the CDR3 is TGCAGTATGTTGGCAGCAAACACTGAAGCTTTCTTT.